What follows is one T cell receptor (beta chain) and its context. Its antigen remains unknown. A read error may produce the germline difference seen at one junction end. This sample was included in a study of siplizumab effects on memory and regulatory T cells. The germline V gene has CDR1 SGHDT and CDR2 YYEEEE. The CDR3 is made up of 12 amino acids. Some 100,000 TCR templates were measured in each sample. TCRdb's table, derived via immunoSEQ multiplex PCR, lists solely in-frame clones and lacks some. In the table there are nearly 85,000 clones, roughly 86% of which are singletons. Study-level points and caveats: Controls had 26.9% Treg-derived mappable alloreactive CD4+ clones on average, versus approximately 70% with siplizumab. Only a minority of proliferating CD4+ or CD8+ clones had an assignable naive or memory phenotype, with roughly 75-97% lacking one. There were only a minor fraction of alloreactive clones that mapped to unstimulated subsets.

The TCR sequence derives from a human donor in good health. The gene calls are TRBV5-6 and TRBJ2-1, with D perhaps matching TRBD2 (6 bases). The sample was Tregs sorted from blood. CDR3 sequence reads: CASSRSGTGVVF. As DNA, the CDR3 is TGTGCCAGCAGTCGATCCGGGACTGGGGTGGTCTTC.